The clone carrying this T cell receptor beta chain was observed a few times. This specimen belongs to a study of OX40 agonist ivuxolimab in advanced cancers. CDR3 length equals 16 residues. J gave up 0 bases and V 5 bases, and 3 bases lay outside the gene matches. Germline lookup yields CDR1 SGHAT and CDR2 FQNNGV. The method was immunoSEQ multiplex PCR; TCRdb's version includes in-frame clones alone and lacks a portion of them. The sample comprises tens of thousands of clones, around 85% of which are singletons, and 1.9% rests with the top ten. This chain uses TRBV11-2 with TRBJ2-3, with 12 bases matching TRBD2. Sequencing was performed on CD4+ or CD8+ T cells sorted from blood, taken in a trial of the OX40 agonist ivuxolimab. The TCR comes from an adult with an advanced solid tumor such as melanoma, head and neck, liver or kidney cancer. Written as DNA, the CDR3 is TGTGCCAGCAGCCCTGGGACTAGCGGGAGCACAGATACGCAGTATTTT. As protein: CASSPGTSGSTDTQYF.